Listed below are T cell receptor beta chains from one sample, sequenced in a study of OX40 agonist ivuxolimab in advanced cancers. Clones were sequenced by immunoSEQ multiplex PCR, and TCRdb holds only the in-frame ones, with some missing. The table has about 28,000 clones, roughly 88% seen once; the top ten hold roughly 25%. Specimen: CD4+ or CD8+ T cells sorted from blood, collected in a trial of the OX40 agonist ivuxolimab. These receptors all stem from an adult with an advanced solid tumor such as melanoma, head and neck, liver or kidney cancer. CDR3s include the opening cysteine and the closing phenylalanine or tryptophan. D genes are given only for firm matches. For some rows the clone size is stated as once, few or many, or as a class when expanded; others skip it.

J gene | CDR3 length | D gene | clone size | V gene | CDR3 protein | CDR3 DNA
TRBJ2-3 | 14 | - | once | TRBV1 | CTSSRTSGRDTQYF | TGCACCAGCAGCCGGACTAGCGGGAGAGATACGCAGTATTTT
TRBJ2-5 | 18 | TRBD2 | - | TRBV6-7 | CASSPSALARGYQETQYF | TGTGCCAGCAGCCCCTCGGCACTAGCGAGAGGTTACCAAGAGACCCAGTACTTC
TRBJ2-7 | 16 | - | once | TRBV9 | CASSPGAGKDSYEQYF | TGTGCCAGCAGCCCAGGGGCGGGAAAAGACTCCTACGAGCAGTACTTC
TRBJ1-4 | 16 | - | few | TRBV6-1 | CASSEELGGAGEKLFF | TGTGCCAGCAGTGAAGAGTTGGGGGGCGCGGGTGAAAAACTGTTTTTT
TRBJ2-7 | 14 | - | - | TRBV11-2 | CASSLGGGENEQYF | TGTGCCAGCAGCTTAGGAGGGGGAGAGAACGAGCAGTACTTC
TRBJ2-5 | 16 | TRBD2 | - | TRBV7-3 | CASSKGLAGPWETQYF | TGTGCCAGCAGCAAGGGACTAGCGGGACCCTGGGAGACCCAGTACTTC
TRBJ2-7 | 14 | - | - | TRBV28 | CATSPAALSYEQYF | TGTGCCACCTCTCCAGCTGCACTTTCCTACGAGCAGTACTTC
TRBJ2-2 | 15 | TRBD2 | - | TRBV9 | CASSPASGWGGELFF | TGTGCCAGCAGCCCCGCTAGCGGGTGGGGCGGGGAGCTGTTTTTT
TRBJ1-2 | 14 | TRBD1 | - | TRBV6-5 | CASSYSKDRHGYTF | TGTGCCAGCAGTTACTCCAAGGACAGGCATGGCTACACCTTC
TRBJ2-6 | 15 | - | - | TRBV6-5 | CASSYADSGANVLTF | TGTGCCAGCAGTTACGCGGACTCTGGGGCCAACGTCCTGACTTTC
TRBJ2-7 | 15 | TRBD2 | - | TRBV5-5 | CASSPLAGALYEQYF | TGTGCCAGCAGCCCTCTAGCGGGAGCTCTATACGAGCAGTACTTC
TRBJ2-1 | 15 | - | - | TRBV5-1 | CASSLESVSYNEQFF | TGCGCCAGCAGCTTAGAGTCGGTGTCCTACAATGAGCAGTTCTTC
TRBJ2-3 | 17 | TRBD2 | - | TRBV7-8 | CASSLSVAGEITDTQYF | TGTGCCAGCAGCTTAAGTGTAGCGGGAGAGATTACAGATACGCAGTATTTT
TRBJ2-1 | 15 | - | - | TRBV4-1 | CASSQSGLRGLEQFF | TGCGCCAGCAGCCAAAGCGGGCTACGGGGGCTTGAGCAGTTCTTC
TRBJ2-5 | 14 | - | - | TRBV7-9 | CASSRQGRLETQYF | TGTGCCAGCTCTCGGCAGGGACGCCTAGAGACCCAGTACTTC
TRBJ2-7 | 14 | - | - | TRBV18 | CASSLGPSSYEQYF | TGTGCCAGCTCACTCGGACCAAGCTCCTACGAGCAGTACTTC
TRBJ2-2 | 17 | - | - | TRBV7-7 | CASSLRQRKTNTGELFF | TGTGCTAGCAGCCTCCGGCAGCGGAAGACGAACACCGGGGAGCTGTTTTTT
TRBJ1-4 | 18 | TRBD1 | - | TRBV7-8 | CASSLALGQGAGGEKLFF | TGTGCCAGCAGCTTAGCATTGGGACAGGGGGCTGGTGGTGAAAAACTGTTTTTT
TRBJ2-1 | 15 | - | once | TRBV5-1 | CASSAGEISYNEQFF | TGCGCCAGCAGCGCAGGGGAAATCTCCTACAATGAGCAGTTCTTC
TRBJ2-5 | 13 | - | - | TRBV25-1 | CASSGGARETQYF | TGTGCCAGCAGTGGGGGGGCAAGGGAGACCCAGTACTTC
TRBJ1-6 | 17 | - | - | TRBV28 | CASSFSSQGVVNSPLHF | TGTGCCAGCAGTTTCAGCAGCCAGGGAGTTGTGAATTCACCCCTCCACTTT
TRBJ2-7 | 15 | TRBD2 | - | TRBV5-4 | CASSRSGRARNEQYF | TGTGCCAGCAGCCGTAGCGGGAGGGCCAGGAACGAGCAGTACTTC
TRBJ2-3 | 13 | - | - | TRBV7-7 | CASAPSLTDTQYF | TGTGCTAGCGCGCCTAGCCTGACAGATACGCAGTATTTT
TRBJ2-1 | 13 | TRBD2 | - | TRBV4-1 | CASSQGLADEQFF | TGCGCCAGCAGCCAAGGACTAGCCGATGAGCAGTTCTTC
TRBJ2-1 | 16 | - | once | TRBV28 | CASRATWTRGLPEQFF | TGTGCCAGCAGGGCGACGTGGACCAGGGGTCTTCCTGAGCAGTTCTTC
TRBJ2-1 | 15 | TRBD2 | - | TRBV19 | CASSIVLRGGNEQFF | TGTGCCAGTAGTATAGTTTTGCGGGGGGGCAATGAGCAGTTCTTC
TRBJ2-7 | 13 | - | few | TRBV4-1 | CASSQGWVGEQYF | TGCGCCAGCAGCCAAGGTTGGGTTGGCGAGCAGTACTTC
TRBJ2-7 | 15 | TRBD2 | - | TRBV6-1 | CASSDFSGRAHEQYF | TGTGCCAGCAGTGATTTTAGCGGGAGGGCCCACGAGCAGTACTTC
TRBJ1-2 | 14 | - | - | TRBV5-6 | CASSPIAALYGYTF | TGTGCCAGCAGCCCCATAGCCGCGCTGTATGGCTACACCTTC
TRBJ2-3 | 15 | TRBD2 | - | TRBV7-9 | CASSEGTGGADTQYF | TGTGCCAGCAGCGAGGGTACGGGAGGTGCAGATACGCAGTATTTT
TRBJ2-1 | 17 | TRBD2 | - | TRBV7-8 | CASSLAFLAGDRSEQFF | TGTGCCAGCAGCTTAGCGTTTCTAGCGGGAGATCGGAGTGAGCAGTTCTTC
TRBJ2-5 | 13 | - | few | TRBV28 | CASSHQGLETQYF | TGTGCCAGCAGTCATCAGGGTCTCGAGACCCAGTACTTC
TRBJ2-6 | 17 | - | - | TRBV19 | CASSMVGGSSGANVLTF | TGTGCCAGTAGTATGGTAGGGGGGAGCTCTGGGGCCAACGTCCTGACTTTC
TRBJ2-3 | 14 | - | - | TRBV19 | CASSTGRGEDTQYF | TGTGCCAGTAGTACGGGGAGGGGGGAAGATACGCAGTATTTT
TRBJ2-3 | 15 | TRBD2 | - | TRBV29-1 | CSVTSTSGHTDTQYF | TGCAGCGTGACCTCGACTAGCGGCCATACAGATACGCAGTATTTT
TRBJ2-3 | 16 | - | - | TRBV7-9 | CASSPLGAGYTDTQYF | TGTGCCAGCAGTCCCCTAGGAGCAGGGTACACAGATACGCAGTATTTT
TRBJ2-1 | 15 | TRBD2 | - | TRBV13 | CASSSSGRGYNEQFF | TGTGCCAGCAGCTCTAGCGGGAGGGGGTACAATGAGCAGTTCTTC
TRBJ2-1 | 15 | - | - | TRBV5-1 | CASSFIAVGRNEQFF | TGCGCCAGCAGCTTCATAGCGGTAGGCCGCAATGAGCAGTTCTTC
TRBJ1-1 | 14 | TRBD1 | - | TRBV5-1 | CASSPGQGNTEAFF | TGCGCCAGCAGCCCGGGACAGGGGAACACTGAAGCTTTCTTT
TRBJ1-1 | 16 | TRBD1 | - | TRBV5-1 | CASSLAQGQENTEAFF | TGCGCCAGCAGCTTGGCACAGGGGCAGGAGAACACTGAAGCTTTCTTT
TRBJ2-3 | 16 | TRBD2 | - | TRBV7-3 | CASSFPGGRWSDTQYF | TGTGCCAGCAGCTTTCCGGGCGGGAGGTGGTCAGATACGCAGTATTTT
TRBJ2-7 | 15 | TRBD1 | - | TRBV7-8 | CASSSQTGAAYEQYF | TGTGCCAGCAGCTCGCAGACAGGGGCGGCCTACGAGCAGTACTTC
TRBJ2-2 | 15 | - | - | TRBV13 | CASSFTEINTGELFF | TGTGCCAGCAGCTTTACAGAAATCAACACCGGGGAGCTGTTTTTT
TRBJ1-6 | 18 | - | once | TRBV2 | CASSVELEWGSYNSPLHF | TGTGCCAGCAGTGTAGAGCTCGAATGGGGGTCCTATAATTCACCCCTCCACTTT
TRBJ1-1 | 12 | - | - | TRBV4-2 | CASSQGPLEAFF | TGTGCCAGCAGCCAAGGACCCCTCGAAGCTTTCTTT
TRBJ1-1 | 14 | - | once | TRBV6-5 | CASSVGYRNTEAFF | TGTGCCAGCAGTGTAGGATACAGGAACACTGAAGCTTTCTTT
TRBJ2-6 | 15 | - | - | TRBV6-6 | CASSSGDSGANVLTF | TGTGCCAGCAGTTCGGGGGACTCTGGGGCCAACGTCCTGACTTTC
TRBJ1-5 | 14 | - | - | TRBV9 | CASSVGGGNQPQHF | TGTGCCAGCAGCGTAGGAGGGGGTAATCAGCCCCAGCATTTT
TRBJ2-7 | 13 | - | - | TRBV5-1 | CASREDSSYEQYF | TGCGCCAGCAGGGAGGACAGCTCCTACGAGCAGTACTTC
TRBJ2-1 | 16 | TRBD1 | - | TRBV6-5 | CASSYRQGDSYNEQFF | TGTGCCAGCAGTTACCGACAGGGGGACTCCTACAATGAGCAGTTCTTC
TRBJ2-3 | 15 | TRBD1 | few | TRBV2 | CASSSRDSPLNAQYF | TGTGCCAGCAGTTCACGGGACAGTCCGTTAAATGCGCAGTATTTT